This T cell receptor (beta chain) was observed in a study of blood T cell repertoires in COVID-19. Study details: The United States, Italy and Spain supplied acute and convalescent COVID-19 samples. Sources were T cells, B-cell-depleted T cells, or PBMCs; the material itself was cDNA or gDNA.

Original analysis: Amplification from reference gene primers served as the basis for estimated nucleated cell counts. Sequenced by immunoSEQ multiplex PCR; TCRdb stores in-frame clones only, minus some. Clone size and V and J calls were adopted from that table, with D and trimming inferred from the DNA. The repertoire holds some 30,000 clones, roughly nine tenths seen once, with about 13% in the top ten. V was clipped by 3 bases and J by 7 bases, with 7 bases between them. CDR1 is SEHNR and CDR2 is FQNEAQ in the germline V gene (reference sequence). CDR3 length: 11 residues. This sequence originates from a man aged 65 to 79 with active COVID-19. The chain carries TRBV7-9 and TRBJ2-7; a possible D gene is TRBD1 (5 bases). Sample: peripheral blood. CDR3 protein: CASSFDREQYF. The CDR3 DNA follows: TGTGCCAGCAGCTTTGACAGAGAGCAGTACTTC. Full variable domain (outside the CDR3, taken from reference TRBV7-9 and TRBJ2-7): DTGVSQNPRHKITKRGQNVTFRCDPISEHNRLYWYRQTLGQGPEFLTYFQNEAQLEKSRLLSDRFSAERPKGSFSTLEIQRTEQGDSAMYLCASSFDREQYFGPGTRLTVT.